The clone carrying this T cell receptor (beta chain) was counted ten times or more. Clones were read by immunoSEQ multiplex PCR, and TCRdb kept only the in-frame ones, dropping some. The top ten clones hold 5.7% of a sample with fewer than 300,000 clones, around four fifths of them seen once. The length of the CDR3 is 14 residues. The ends lost 4 bases at V and 7 bases at J; junction bases unmatched: 7. Looked up from germline, CDR1 is SGHNT and CDR2 is YYREEE (reference sequence). This sample is drawn from a study of blood T cell repertoires in COVID-19. Study-level information: Some COVID-19 samples were acute and others convalescent; all came from the United States, Italy and Spain. PBMCs, B-cell-depleted T cells, or T cells provided the cDNA or gDNA that made up the material.

The TCR sequence derives from an elderly man with acute or convalescent COVID-19. Sequencing used peripheral blood. This chain connects TRBV5-4 to TRBJ1-2, with 10 bases that match TRBD1. The CDR3 nucleotides are TGTGCCAGCAGCACGGGACAGGGGAGAGGTGGCTACACCTTC. This translates into CASSTGQGRGGYTF.